This is a list of T cell receptor beta chains from one sample in a study of cytomegalovirus exposure and HLA in healthy donors. Clones were sequenced by immunoSEQ multiplex PCR, and TCRdb holds only the in-frame ones, with some missing. The sample's table shows roughly 69,000 clones. Source material: PBMCs. The receptor source for this set is a woman in her twenties or thirties in good health and CMV-seronegative. CDR3s include the opening cysteine and the closing phenylalanine or tryptophan. A D gene is named only where the DNA matches it firmly.

CDR3 DNA: TGTGCCAGCAGGGGCTTGGGGCAGTATAATTCACCCCTCCACTTT
CDR3 protein: CASRGLGQYNSPLHF
D gene: -
J gene: TRBJ1-6
V gene: TRBV28

CDR3 DNA: TGTGCCAGCAGTTTCCGGGGAGTCGTAGGATGGGGCTACACCTTC
CDR3 protein: CASSFRGVVGWGYTF
D gene: -
J gene: TRBJ1-2
V gene: TRBV27

CDR3 DNA: TGTGCCAGCAGATCGGGACAGAATGAAGCTTTCTTT
CDR3 protein: CASRSGQNEAFF
D gene: TRBD1
J gene: TRBJ1-1
V gene: TRBV6-5

CDR3 DNA: TGCAGCGTTGAATTCCCCGGGAGAACGTCCGAGCAGTACTTC
CDR3 protein: CSVEFPGRTSEQYF
D gene: -
J gene: TRBJ2-7
V gene: TRBV29-1

CDR3 DNA: TGTGCCAGCAGCTTGGACGGGGGGGGTGGCTACACCTTC
CDR3 protein: CASSLDGGGGYTF
D gene: -
J gene: TRBJ1-2
V gene: TRBV5-4

CDR3 DNA: TGTGCCAGCAGCCCGGAGGGCCGGTACAATGAGCAGTTCTTC
CDR3 protein: CASSPEGRYNEQFF
D gene: -
J gene: TRBJ2-1
V gene: TRBV28

CDR3 DNA: TGTGCCAGCAGTTCCCCCGCGGGCAGTCTAGAGCCCCAGCATTTT
CDR3 protein: CASSSPAGSLEPQHF
D gene: -
J gene: TRBJ1-5
V gene: TRBV28

CDR3 DNA: TGTGCCAGCAGCTTAGAGGGACTAGCCCACGAGCAGTACTTC
CDR3 protein: CASSLEGLAHEQYF
D gene: TRBD2
J gene: TRBJ2-7
V gene: TRBV7-3

CDR3 DNA: TGCGCCAGCAGCCAAGATACAGTACAAGAGACCCAGTACTTC
CDR3 protein: CASSQDTVQETQYF
D gene: -
J gene: TRBJ2-5
V gene: TRBV4-3

CDR3 DNA: TGTGCCAGCAGTTACCAGCGGGAGGCCGCCTACGAGCAGTACTTC
CDR3 protein: CASSYQREAAYEQYF
D gene: TRBD2
J gene: TRBJ2-7
V gene: TRBV6-5

CDR3 DNA: TGTGCCAGCAGCCGTTTTAGCAATCAGCCCCAGCATTTT
CDR3 protein: CASSRFSNQPQHF
D gene: -
J gene: TRBJ1-5
V gene: TRBV7-6

CDR3 DNA: TGTGCCAGCAGTTTCTCAGGCCATGGCTACACCTTC
CDR3 protein: CASSFSGHGYTF
D gene: -
J gene: TRBJ1-2
V gene: TRBV28

CDR3 DNA: TGTGCCAGCAGTCGGGAGGACGGGGGCACAGATACGCAGTATTTT
CDR3 protein: CASSREDGGTDTQYF
D gene: TRBD2
J gene: TRBJ2-3
V gene: TRBV6-4

CDR3 DNA: TGTGCCAGTTTGGACCAACAGGTTTTGATTAGCAATCAGCCCCAGCATTTT
CDR3 protein: CASLDQQVLISNQPQHF
D gene: -
J gene: TRBJ1-5
V gene: TRBV28

CDR3 DNA: TGTGCCTGGAGCGTGGGCTCAGGGGCCTACGAGCAGTACTTC
CDR3 protein: CAWSVGSGAYEQYF
D gene: -
J gene: TRBJ2-7
V gene: TRBV30

CDR3 DNA: TGTGCCAGCAGTTACTCGGCTCCGGGGAAGCAGTACTTC
CDR3 protein: CASSYSAPGKQYF
D gene: -
J gene: TRBJ2-7
V gene: TRBV6-5